This TCR beta chain is drawn from a study of identical twins (dated by TCRdb to between 2015 and 2016). The study in broad terms: The study deep-sequenced TCR alpha and beta repertoires from monozygotic twins, unrelated adults of various ages and cord blood to test whether fetal clonotypes persist. Replicate twin experiments were performed at different times using different library preparation protocols to rule out contamination.

Library generation was performed with 5' RACE. These reads were obtained on an Illumina HiSeq 2000. A universal primer binding site was added through template switching, and the final cDNA carried a unique molecular identifier so that TCR cDNA molecules could be counted accurately. First-strand cDNA for TCR alpha and beta chains was synthesized from specific primers in the conserved constant-segment region. To control for contamination, every cDNA library was double barcoded, receiving both a SMART-Mk sample barcode and Illumina barcodes. TruSeq adapter sequences and Illumina sample barcodes were added in two successive PCR steps. Sequencing of the TCR alpha and beta cDNA libraries was done on the Illumina HiSeq platform using custom primers. The source study handled its data this way. MiGEC processed the raw reads to extract unique molecular identifiers, while MiXCR was used to determine the CDR3 positions. Recombination models were inferred per individual with the repgenHMM and IGoR tools using an EM algorithm. Shared clonotypes were analyzed with the tcR package in R, and sharing was normalized by the product of cloneset sizes. To study raw recombination free of thymic and clonal selection effects, out-of-frame nonproductive sequences were analyzed. Clones were called with MiXCR by TCRdb after fastp trimmed the public reads at Q25, and only in-frame beta chains were retained. A single entry per CDR3 protein holds the most common genes and DNA from its merged rows. The V and J calls reflect TCRdb's pipeline rather than the authors' work. This sample gives about 730,000 distinct CDR3 sequences in total; around 21% of them show up just once. 4.3% of the sample goes to the ten largest clones.

CDR1 LGHNA and CDR2 YSLEER were looked up in the germline V gene. Its CDR3 holds 16 amino acids, cysteine through phenylalanine. Left in the record is the CDR3 DNA by itself, 48 bases read in frame from the first base. Trimming takes 1 base from V and 6 bases from J, and the germline ends sit 15 bases apart. Of note for this clonotype: The antigen this receptor binds is unknown. The sample holds no much larger clone one base away, and base qualities are not on file.

On the study overall, not on this receptor specifically: Because the same donors could not be followed over many years, conclusions were based on cross-sectional statistical analysis. Abundant cord blood beta clonotypes carried fewer insertions; young adult naive repertoires showed a weaker similar trend, while memory repertoires showed none. Recombination models systematically underestimated out-of-frame TCR alpha sharing in monozygotic twins but agreed with sharing between unrelated individuals. Invariant T cells such as MAIT and iNKT could partly confound zero-insertion analyses, though diverse VJ usage argued against this for most clonotypes. In beta out-of-frame sequences, excess twin sharing was weaker, because having fewer shared sequences lowered the signal-to-noise ratio. Compared with coincidental sharing between unrelated individuals, an excess of low generation-probability sequences was observed among out-of-frame TCR alpha sequences shared between twins.

All donors were healthy Caucasians. Three pairs of female monozygotic twins, all aged roughly 18 to 30 years, were included in the twin cohort. Peripheral blood mononuclear cells were used as the source from which RNA for TCR libraries was isolated. The same specimen was also included in a second study, on T cells expressing NK-cell markers. Per the second study: TCR beta-chain repertoires were profiled in sorted CD3+CD56+NKG2C+, CD3+CD56+NKG2C- and CD3+CD56-NKG2C+ T-cell subsets from fewer than 10 donors. Seven of the eight sequenced donors were HCMV-seropositive and one was HCMV-seronegative. In several experiments an anti-gammadeltaTCR antibody was added to restrict sorting to alphabetaTCR-expressing T cells. In roughly 6 donors, the dominant CD3+CD56+NKG2C+ clonotypes ranked among the top 10 CD8+ clonotypes, making up roughly 1.0-7.0% of CD8+ T cells. Those dominant clonotypes were again the most abundant among CD3+CD56-NKG2C+ cells in a handful of donors, at roughly 28.3-60.1%. Whether the expanded NKG2C-expressing T cell clones were specific for HCMV antigens was left unclear. Randomly selected healthy volunteers, three men and five women, were used as the eight sequenced donors. A commercial ELISA kit detecting HCMV-specific IgG in serum was used to determine HCMV serostatus. For 5 or 6 donors, unsorted PBMC were also used to sequence bulk peripheral blood T-cell repertoires. MIGEC was used to demultiplex reads and group reads by UMI, and MiTCR was used to assemble and quantify clonotypes. To exclude erroneous sequences, any TCR cDNA sequence not supported by at least two reads was discarded. The tcR package was used for downstream repertoire analysis, with clonotypes matched between fractions based on CDR3 nucleotide sequence plus V segment. VDJmatch was used to annotate antigen specificity against VDJdb, with one amino acid substitution allowed in CDR3.

The sample was PBMCs. The V and J segments used are TRBV4-3 and TRBJ2-2; perhaps TRBD1 is the D gene, with 5 bases matching. The receptor was isolated from a woman between 18 and 29 years old in good health. The CDR3 protein: CASSQGRQGGSGELFF. Here is the DNA: TGCGCCAGCAGCCAAGGTCGTCAGGGTGGGTCCGGGGAGCTGTTTTTT.